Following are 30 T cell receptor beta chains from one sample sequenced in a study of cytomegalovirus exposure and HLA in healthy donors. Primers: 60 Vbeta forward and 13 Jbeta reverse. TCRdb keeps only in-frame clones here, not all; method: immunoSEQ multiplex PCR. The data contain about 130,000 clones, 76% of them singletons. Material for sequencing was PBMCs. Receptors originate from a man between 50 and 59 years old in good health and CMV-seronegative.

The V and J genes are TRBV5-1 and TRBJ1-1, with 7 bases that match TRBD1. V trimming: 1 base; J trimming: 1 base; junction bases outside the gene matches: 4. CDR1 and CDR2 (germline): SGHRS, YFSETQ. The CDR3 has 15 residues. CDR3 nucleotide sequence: TGCGCCAGCAGCTTGATCGGGACAGCGAACACTGAAGCTTTCTTT. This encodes CASSLIGTANTEAFF.

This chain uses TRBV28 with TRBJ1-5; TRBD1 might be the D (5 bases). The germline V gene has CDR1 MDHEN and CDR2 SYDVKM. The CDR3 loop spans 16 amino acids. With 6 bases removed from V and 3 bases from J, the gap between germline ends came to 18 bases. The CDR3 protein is CASSHLQDLYNQPQHF. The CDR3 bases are TGTGCCAGCAGCCACCTACAGGACCTTTACAATCAGCCCCAGCATTTT.

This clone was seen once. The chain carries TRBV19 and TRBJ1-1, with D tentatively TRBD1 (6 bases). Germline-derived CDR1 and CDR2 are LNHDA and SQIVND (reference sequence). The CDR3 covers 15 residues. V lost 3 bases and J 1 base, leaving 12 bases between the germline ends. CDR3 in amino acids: CASSIGPGANTEAFF. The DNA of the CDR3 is TGTGCCAGTAGTATCGGACCAGGGGCGAACACTGAAGCTTTCTTT.

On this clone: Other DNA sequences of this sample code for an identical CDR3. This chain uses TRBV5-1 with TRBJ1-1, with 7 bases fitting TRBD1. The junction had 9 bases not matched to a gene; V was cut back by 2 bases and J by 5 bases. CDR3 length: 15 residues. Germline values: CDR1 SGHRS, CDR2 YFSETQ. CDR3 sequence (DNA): TGCGCCAGCAGCTTAGGGGACAGAGGGGCGACTGAAGCTTTCTTT. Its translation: CASSLGDRGATEAFF.

CDR3 DNA sequence: TGTGCCAGCAGTTTTGGCTCGGGGGGCATGAACACTGAAGCTTTCTTT. Translation gives CASSFGSGGMNTEAFF. The chain uses TRBV5-5 and TRBJ1-1, with D maybe TRBD1 (6 bases). From germline, CDR1 is SGHKS and CDR2 YYEKEE (reference sequence). Trimming removed 5 bases from V and 0 bases from J, with 17 bases in between. The CDR3 runs 16 residues.

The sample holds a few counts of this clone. For the CDR3, the DNA is TGTGCCAGTAGTATAGAGGCAGGGTGGCCCCCACAGCCCCAGCATTTT. Protein: CASSIEAGWPPQPQHF. This chain links TRBV19 with TRBJ1-5; possibly TRBD1 for D (5 bases). The CDR3 spans 16 residues. Germline V gene lookup returns CDR1 LNHDA and CDR2 SQIVND (reference sequence). V was cut by 0 bases and J by 7 bases, with 16 bases left in between.

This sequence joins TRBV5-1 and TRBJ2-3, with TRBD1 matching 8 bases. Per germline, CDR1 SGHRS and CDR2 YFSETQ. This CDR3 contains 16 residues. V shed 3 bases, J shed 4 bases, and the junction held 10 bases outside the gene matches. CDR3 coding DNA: TGCGCCAGCAGCTCCACAGGGGGATTGAACCCAGATACGCAGTATTTT. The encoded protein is CASSSTGGLNPDTQYF.

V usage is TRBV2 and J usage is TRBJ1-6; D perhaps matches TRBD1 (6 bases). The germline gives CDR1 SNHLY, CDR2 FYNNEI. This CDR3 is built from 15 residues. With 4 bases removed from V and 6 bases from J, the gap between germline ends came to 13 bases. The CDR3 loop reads CASSVSRGINSPLHF. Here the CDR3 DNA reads TGTGCCAGCAGTGTATCCAGGGGAATTAATTCACCCCTCCACTTT. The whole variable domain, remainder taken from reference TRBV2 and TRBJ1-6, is EPEVTQTPSHQVTQMGQEVILRCVPISNHLYFYWYRQILGQKVEFLVSFYNNEISEKSEIFDDQFSVERPDGSNFTLKIRSTKLEDSAMYFCASSVSRGINSPLHFGNGTRLTVT.

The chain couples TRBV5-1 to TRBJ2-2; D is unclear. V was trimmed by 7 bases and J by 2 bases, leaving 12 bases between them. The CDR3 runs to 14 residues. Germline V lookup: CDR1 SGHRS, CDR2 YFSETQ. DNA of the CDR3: TGCGCCAGCCTCGCGGAGCTAAACACCGGGGAGCTGTTTTTT. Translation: CASLAELNTGELFF.

CDR3 region: CATSRDPTGINSPLHF. CDR3 coding DNA: TGTGCCACCAGCAGAGATCCAACAGGGATTAATTCACCCCTCCACTTT. The rearrangement uses TRBV15 and TRBJ1-6; D is possibly TRBD1 (6 bases). Germline V gene data show CDR1 as LNHNV and CDR2 as YYDKDF (reference sequence). The CDR3 sequence is 16 residues long. V was pared by 0 bases and J by 6 bases, with 12 bases between.

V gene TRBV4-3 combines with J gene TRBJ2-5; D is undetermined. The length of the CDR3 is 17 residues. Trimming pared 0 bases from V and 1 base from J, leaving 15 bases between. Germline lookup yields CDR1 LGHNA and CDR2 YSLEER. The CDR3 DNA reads TGCGCCAGCAGCCAAGATCGGGTATATGGTCCCCAAGAGACCCAGTACTTC. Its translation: CASSQDRVYGPQETQYF.

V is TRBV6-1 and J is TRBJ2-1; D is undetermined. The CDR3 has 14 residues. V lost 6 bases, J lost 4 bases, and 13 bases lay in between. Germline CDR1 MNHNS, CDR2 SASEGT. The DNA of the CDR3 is TGTGCCAGCAGGGAGTCAGAACTTTACAATGAGCAGTTCTTC. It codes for CASRESELYNEQFF.

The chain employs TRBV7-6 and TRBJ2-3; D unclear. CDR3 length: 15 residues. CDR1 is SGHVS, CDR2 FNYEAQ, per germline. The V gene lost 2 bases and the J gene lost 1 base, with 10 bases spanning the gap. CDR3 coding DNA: TGTGCCAGCAGCTTATATAACCCGGGCACAGATACGCAGTATTTT. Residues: CASSLYNPGTDTQYF.

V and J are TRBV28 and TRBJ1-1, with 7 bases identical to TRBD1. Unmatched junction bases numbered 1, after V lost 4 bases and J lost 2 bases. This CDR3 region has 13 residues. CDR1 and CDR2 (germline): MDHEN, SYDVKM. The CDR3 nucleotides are TGTGCCAGCAGTTGGGACAGTAACACTGAAGCTTTCTTT. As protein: CASSWDSNTEAFF.

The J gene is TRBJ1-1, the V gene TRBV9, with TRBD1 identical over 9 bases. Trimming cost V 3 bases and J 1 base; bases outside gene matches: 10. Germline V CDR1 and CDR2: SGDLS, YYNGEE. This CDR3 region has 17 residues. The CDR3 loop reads CASSATGTGNWNTEAFF. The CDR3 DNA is TGTGCCAGCAGCGCAACCGGGACAGGGAATTGGAACACTGAAGCTTTCTTT.

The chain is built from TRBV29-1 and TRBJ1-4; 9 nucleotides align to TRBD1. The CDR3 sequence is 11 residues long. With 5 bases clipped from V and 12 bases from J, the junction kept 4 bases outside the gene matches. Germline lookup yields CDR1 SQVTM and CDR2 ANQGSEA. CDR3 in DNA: TGCAGCGTTTACAGGGGGCGGGAACTGTTTTTT. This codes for CSVYRGRELFF.

CDR3 sequence reads: CSVGAAGRRDTF. The CDR3 DNA reads as TGCAGCGTTGGGGCGGCAGGGAGGAGGGACACCTTC. The chain joins TRBV29-1 to TRBJ1-2, with D tentatively TRBD1 (5 bases). CDR1 SQVTM and CDR2 ANQGSEA come from the germline V gene. This CDR3 comprises 12 residues. V lost 4 bases and J 12 bases, leaving 18 bases between the germline ends.

The CDR3 bases are TGTGCCAGCAGCTTGGGGGTGGGGACAGGGGGCGTGGGAGAGACCCAGTACTTC. Its translation is CASSLGVGTGGVGETQYF. V and J are TRBV5-4 and TRBJ2-5; 12 nucleotides line up with TRBD1. The CDR3 extends over 18 amino acids. Germline values: CDR1 SGHNT, CDR2 YYREEE (reference sequence). After removal of 0 bases from V and 4 bases from J, the junction contained 10 bases not matched to a gene.

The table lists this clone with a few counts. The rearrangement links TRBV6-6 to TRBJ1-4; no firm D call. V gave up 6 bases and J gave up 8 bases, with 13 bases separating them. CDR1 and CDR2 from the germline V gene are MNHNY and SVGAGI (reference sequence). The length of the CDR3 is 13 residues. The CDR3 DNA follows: TGTGCCAGCAGACCGGGAGGTGGGGAAAAACTGTTTTTT. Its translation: CASRPGGGEKLFF.

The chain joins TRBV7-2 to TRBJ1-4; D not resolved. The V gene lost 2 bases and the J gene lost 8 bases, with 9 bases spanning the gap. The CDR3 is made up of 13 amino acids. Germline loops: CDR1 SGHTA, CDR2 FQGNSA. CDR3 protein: CASSLSGSEKLFF. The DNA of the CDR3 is TGTGCCAGCAGCTTAAGCGGAAGCGAAAAACTGTTTTTT. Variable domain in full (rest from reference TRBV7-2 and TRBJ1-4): GAGVSQSPSNKVTEKGKDVELRCDPISGHTALYWYRQSLGQGLEFLIYFQGNSAPDKSGLPSDRFSAERTGGSVSTLTIQRTQQEDSAVYLCASSLSGSEKLFFGSGTQLSVL.

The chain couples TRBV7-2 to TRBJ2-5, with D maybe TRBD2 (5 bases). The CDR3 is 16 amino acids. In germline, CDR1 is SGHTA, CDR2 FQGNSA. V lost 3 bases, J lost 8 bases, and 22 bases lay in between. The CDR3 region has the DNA TGTGCCAGCAGCTTGAGCCGGACTCTGGGAGTGGGAACCCAGTACTTC. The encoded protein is CASSLSRTLGVGTQYF.

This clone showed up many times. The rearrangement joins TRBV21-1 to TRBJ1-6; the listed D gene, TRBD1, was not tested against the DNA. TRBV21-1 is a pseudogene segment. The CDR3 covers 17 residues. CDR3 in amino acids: CASIPGQFSSYNSPLHF. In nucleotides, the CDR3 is TGTGCCAGCATCCCGGGACAGTTTAGCTCCTATAATTCACCCCTCCACTTT.

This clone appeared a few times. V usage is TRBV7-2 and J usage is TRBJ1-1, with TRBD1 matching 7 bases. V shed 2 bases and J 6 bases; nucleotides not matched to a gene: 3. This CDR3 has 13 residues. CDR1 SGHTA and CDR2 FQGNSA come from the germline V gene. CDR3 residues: CASSLKGASEAFF. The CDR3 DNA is TGTGCCAGCAGCTTAAAGGGGGCGTCTGAAGCTTTCTTT.

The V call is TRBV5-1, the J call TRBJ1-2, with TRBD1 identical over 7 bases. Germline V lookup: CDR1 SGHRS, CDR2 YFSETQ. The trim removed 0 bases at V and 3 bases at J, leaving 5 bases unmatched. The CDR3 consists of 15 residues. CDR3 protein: CASSLDLGGHYGYTF. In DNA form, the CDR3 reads TGCGCCAGCAGCTTGGACCTAGGGGGCCACTATGGCTACACCTTC.

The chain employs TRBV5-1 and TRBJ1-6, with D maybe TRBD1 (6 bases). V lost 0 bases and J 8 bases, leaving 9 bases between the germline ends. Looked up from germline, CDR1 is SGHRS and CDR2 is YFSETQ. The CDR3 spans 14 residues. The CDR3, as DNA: TGCGCCAGCAGCTTGGGGGACACCTATTCACCCCTCCACTTT. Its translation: CASSLGDTYSPLHF.

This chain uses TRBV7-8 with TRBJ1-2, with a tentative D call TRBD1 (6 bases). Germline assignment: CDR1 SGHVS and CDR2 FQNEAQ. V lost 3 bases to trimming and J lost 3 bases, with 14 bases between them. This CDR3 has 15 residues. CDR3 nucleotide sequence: TGTGCCAGCAGCTTGGGGGGGGGCGGATACTATGGCTACACCTTC. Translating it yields CASSLGGGGYYGYTF.

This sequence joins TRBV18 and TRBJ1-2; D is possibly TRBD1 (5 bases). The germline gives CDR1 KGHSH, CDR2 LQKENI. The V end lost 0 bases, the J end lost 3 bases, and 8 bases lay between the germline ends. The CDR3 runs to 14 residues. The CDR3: CASSPPGAHYGYTF. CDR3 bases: TGTGCCAGCTCACCACCAGGGGCTCACTATGGCTACACCTTC.

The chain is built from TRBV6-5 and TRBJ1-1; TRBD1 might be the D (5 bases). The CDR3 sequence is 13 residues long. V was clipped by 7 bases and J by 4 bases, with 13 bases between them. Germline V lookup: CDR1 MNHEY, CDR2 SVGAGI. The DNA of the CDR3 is TGTGCCAGCAAGGGGCTAGGTGGCACTGAAGCTTTCTTT. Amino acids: CASKGLGGTEAFF.

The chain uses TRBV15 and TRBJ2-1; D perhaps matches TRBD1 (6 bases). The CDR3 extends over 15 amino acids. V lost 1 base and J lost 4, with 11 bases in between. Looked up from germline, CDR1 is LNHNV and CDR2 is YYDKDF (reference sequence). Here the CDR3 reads CATSRGGQNYNEQFF. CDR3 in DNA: TGTGCCACCAGCAGAGGAGGACAGAATTACAATGAGCAGTTCTTC. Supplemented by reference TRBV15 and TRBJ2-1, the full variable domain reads DAMVIQNPRYQVTQFGKPVTLSCSQTLNHNVMYWYQQKSSQAPKLLFHYYDKDFNNEADTPDNFQSRRPNTSFCFLDIRSPGLGDTAMYLCATSRGGQNYNEQFFGPGTRLTVL.

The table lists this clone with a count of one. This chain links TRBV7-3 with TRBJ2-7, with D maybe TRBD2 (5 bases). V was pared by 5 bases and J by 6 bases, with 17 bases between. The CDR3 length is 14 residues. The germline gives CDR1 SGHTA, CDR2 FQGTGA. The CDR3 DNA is TGTGCCAGCAGCCCCAGTGGAGGAGGAGGCGAGCAGTACTTC. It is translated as CASSPSGGGGEQYF.